The rows below give T cell receptor beta chains drawn from one sample of a study of PD-1 blockade in classical Hodgkin lymphoma. Sequencing was performed with immunoSEQ multiplex PCR; in TCRdb, only in-frame clones are kept and a portion is missing. The data show tens of thousands of clones, 82% seen once. The sequencing used peripheral blood mononuclear cells (PBMCs), collected at baseline. The receptors here all came from a human donor with classical Hodgkin lymphoma. The CDR3 runs from the conserved cysteine through the conserved F or W. The D gene is left open where the match is weak. Some rows have no size entry. The others give once, few or many, or a class for an expanded clone.

D: -
J: TRBJ2-5
size: -
V: TRBV7-8
DNA: TGTGCCAGCAGCTTCTCGGAACAAGAGACCCAGTACTTC
CDR3: CASSFSEQETQYF

D: TRBD1
J: TRBJ2-7
size: -
V: TRBV19
DNA: TGTGCCAGTAGTCGGGACAGGTCATTCTACGAGCAGTACTTC
CDR3: CASSRDRSFYEQYF

D: -
J: TRBJ2-1
size: few
V: TRBV5-1
DNA: TGCGCCAGCAGCTTGGTAGGGATTCCAAGAGAAGGGCAGTTCTTC
CDR3: CASSLVGIPREGQFF

D: -
J: TRBJ1-1
size: -
V: TRBV2
DNA: TGTGCCAACCCTTACGCAAAGAACACTGAAGCTTTCTTT
CDR3: CANPYAKNTEAFF

D: TRBD1
J: TRBJ1-1
size: few
V: TRBV9
DNA: TGTGCCAGCAGCGTAGCTGGGGGACAGGGGACTGAAGCTTTCTTT
CDR3: CASSVAGGQGTEAFF

D: -
J: TRBJ1-3
size: -
V: TRBV2
DNA: TGTGCCAGCAGTGGACAGGCCGGAAACACCATATATTTT
CDR3: CASSGQAGNTIYF

D: -
J: TRBJ1-1
size: -
V: TRBV5-1
DNA: TGCGCCAGCAGCGCGGGACCCGGGAACACTGAAGCTTTCTTT
CDR3: CASSAGPGNTEAFF

D: -
J: TRBJ2-7
size: -
V: TRBV7-5
DNA: TGTGTCAGAAGCCCGAGGGGGGACAGGGAACCCTACGAGCAGTACTTC
CDR3: CVRSPRGDREPYEQYF

D: -
J: TRBJ1-5
size: -
V: TRBV15
DNA: TGTGCCACCAGCAGAGCCCCGCGAGTGGATCAGCCCCAGCATTTT
CDR3: CATSRAPRVDQPQHF

D: -
J: TRBJ1-1
size: -
V: TRBV5-5
DNA: TGTGCCAGCAGCCGCCTTTCAACGAACACTGAAGCTTTCTTT
CDR3: CASSRLSTNTEAFF

D: -
J: TRBJ1-3
size: -
V: TRBV5-1
DNA: TGCGCCAGCAGCTTAGGGAGTTTCTCTGGAAACACCATATATTTT
CDR3: CASSLGSFSGNTIYF

D: -
J: TRBJ1-2
size: few
V: TRBV10-3
DNA: TGTGCCATCAGTGCCAGTGGTAGCTACACCTTC
CDR3: CAISASGSYTF

D: -
J: TRBJ2-1
size: -
V: TRBV4-3
DNA: TGCGCCAGCAGCCAAGGGAGTTCTGACAATGAGCAGTTCTTC
CDR3: CASSQGSSDNEQFF

D: -
J: TRBJ2-2
size: -
V: TRBV19
DNA: TGTGCCAGTAGTATAGAACCCCCTTCCACCGGGGAGCTGTTTTTT
CDR3: CASSIEPPSTGELFF

D: -
J: TRBJ2-7
size: once
V: TRBV11-2
DNA: TGTGCCAGCAGCTCCCTATCCGGGACCTCCTGGTACGAGCAGTACTTC
CDR3: CASSSLSGTSWYEQYF

D: -
J: TRBJ1-1
size: -
V: TRBV7-9
DNA: TGTGCCAGCAGCAGGCAGGGTGGCACTGAAGCTTTCTTT
CDR3: CASSRQGGTEAFF

D: -
J: TRBJ1-1
size: -
V: TRBV4-2
DNA: TGTGCCAGCAGCCAAGAAAGGAAGACGGTGCCGAACACTGAAGCTTTCTTT
CDR3: CASSQERKTVPNTEAFF

D: -
J: TRBJ1-1
size: -
V: TRBV7-9
DNA: TGTGCCAGCAGCCCGCGAACGCAGGCGAACACTGAAGCTTTCTTT
CDR3: CASSPRTQANTEAFF

D: -
J: TRBJ1-5
size: -
V: TRBV6-5
DNA: TGTGCCAGCAGTTACCGAGTGGGTAGGAATCAGCCCCAGCATTTT
CDR3: CASSYRVGRNQPQHF

D: TRBD1
J: TRBJ2-2
size: -
V: TRBV6-5
DNA: TGTGCCAGCAGTTACACTTACGGACAGGCCGGGGAGCTGTTTTTT
CDR3: CASSYTYGQAGELFF

D: -
J: TRBJ2-7
size: -
V: TRBV29-1
DNA: TGCAGCGTTGAAGTACAGACGAATGGAGTGCAGTACTTC
CDR3: CSVEVQTNGVQYF

D: -
J: TRBJ1-3
size: -
V: TRBV30
DNA: TGTGCCTGGGGTTCTATCGCCTCTGGAAACACCATATATTTT
CDR3: CAWGSIASGNTIYF

D: TRBD2
J: TRBJ2-7
size: -
V: TRBV18
DNA: TGTGCCAGCCGAATATCTCTAGCGGGGGGCTCCTACGAGCAGTACTTC
CDR3: CASRISLAGGSYEQYF

D: TRBD1
J: TRBJ1-5
size: -
V: TRBV18
DNA: TGTGCCAGCTCACCACCCGGGACAGGGACTAATCAGCCCCAGCATTTT
CDR3: CASSPPGTGTNQPQHF

D: -
J: TRBJ1-1
size: -
V: TRBV19
DNA: TGTGCCAGTAGTTCTCCGACCTGGGCCACTGAAGCTTTCTTT
CDR3: CASSSPTWATEAFF

D: TRBD2
J: TRBJ2-5
size: few
V: TRBV2
DNA: TGTGCCAGCAGAGTCCTAGCGGGGGCGGGGGAGACCCAGTACTTC
CDR3: CASRVLAGAGETQYF

D: TRBD1
J: TRBJ2-1
size: once
V: TRBV27
DNA: TGTGCCAGCAGCCACAGGGGTGATGAGCAGTTCTTC
CDR3: CASSHRGDEQFF

D: -
J: TRBJ2-7
size: -
V: TRBV7-9
DNA: TGTGCCAGCAGCTTAGTAGGAGAGCAGTACTTC
CDR3: CASSLVGEQYF

D: TRBD1
J: TRBJ1-1
size: -
V: TRBV9
DNA: TGTGCCAGCAGCCCCCGACAGGGGCCTGAAGCTTTCTTT
CDR3: CASSPRQGPEAFF

D: TRBD1
J: TRBJ1-2
size: few
V: TRBV6-6
DNA: TGTGCCAGCAGTTTACAGGGGAATGGCTACACCTTC
CDR3: CASSLQGNGYTF

D: -
J: TRBJ1-1
size: -
V: TRBV29-1
DNA: TGCAGCGTTGATAAGGGGATCATGAACACTGAAGCTTTCTTT
CDR3: CSVDKGIMNTEAFF

D: -
J: TRBJ1-1
size: -
V: TRBV18
DNA: TGTGCCAGCTCTCTCCCCAGGGTAGGCACTGAAGCTTTCTTT
CDR3: CASSLPRVGTEAFF

D: -
J: TRBJ1-4
size: few
V: TRBV6-7
DNA: TGTGCCAGCTTTGACAGGCCACATGAAAAACTGTTTTTT
CDR3: CASFDRPHEKLFF

D: -
J: TRBJ1-2
size: -
V: TRBV6-5
DNA: TGTGCCAGCAGTTACCAGTCGGAGTATAATGGCTACACCTTC
CDR3: CASSYQSEYNGYTF

D: -
J: TRBJ1-5
size: -
V: TRBV29-1
DNA: TGCAGCGTTCAACTGGCAGTGGGTGAACAGCCCCAGCATTTT
CDR3: CSVQLAVGEQPQHF

D: TRBD1
J: TRBJ1-5
size: once
V: TRBV9
DNA: TGTGCCAGCAGCGTAGATGGGACAGGGAGCAATCAGCCCCAGCATTTT
CDR3: CASSVDGTGSNQPQHF

D: -
J: TRBJ1-2
size: -
V: TRBV19
DNA: TGTGCCAGTAGTATACGAGGAGATGAGGTCCGGGCCTATGGCTACACCTTC
CDR3: CASSIRGDEVRAYGYTF

D: -
J: TRBJ2-3
size: -
V: TRBV27
DNA: TGTGCCAGCAGTTCCCTAAAAACAGGGTGGAGGCGAGAAGATACGCAGTATTTT
CDR3: CASSSLKTGWRREDTQYF

D: -
J: TRBJ1-1
size: -
V: TRBV19
DNA: TGTGCCAGTAGTCCTAGCCCCGTGAACACTGAAGCTTTCTTT
CDR3: CASSPSPVNTEAFF

D: -
J: TRBJ1-1
size: -
V: TRBV7-2
DNA: TGTGCCAGCAGCTCACAGGACAGCACTGAAGCTTTCTTT
CDR3: CASSSQDSTEAFF